The 19 T cell receptor beta chains listed next were all sequenced from one sample in a study of blood T cell repertoires in COVID-19. Using immunoSEQ multiplex PCR, the repertoire was profiled, and TCRdb retains in-frame clones only, with some absent. The table shows roughly 250,000 clones, with 85% to 90% occurring only once. The sequencing sample was made of PBMCs or T cells enriched from blood (not recorded which). Receptors originate from a woman between 18 and 29 years old who had recovered from COVID-19.

The gene calls are TRBV5-1 and TRBJ2-5; 9 bases line up with TRBD2. Trimming removed 0 bases from V and 0 bases from J; junction bases left unmatched: 6. Germline CDR1 is SGHRS and CDR2 is YFSETQ. The CDR3 covers 17 residues. The CDR3, as DNA: TGCGCCAGCAGCTTGGCCGTTGCGGGGGGGTACCAAGAGACCCAGTACTTC. Its translation: CASSLAVAGGYQETQYF. Variable domain in full (rest from reference TRBV5-1 and TRBJ2-5): KAGVTQTPRYLIKTRGQQVTLSCSPISGHRSVSWYQQTPGQGLQFLFEYFSETQRNKGNFPGRFSGRQFSNSRSEMNVSTLELGDSALYLCASSLAVAGGYQETQYFGPGTRLLVL.

The V call is TRBV19, the J call TRBJ2-3; D is possibly TRBD1 (6 bases). V was shortened by 6 bases and J by 2 bases, with 12 bases between the two germline ends. The CDR3 covers 14 residues. Germline CDR1 is LNHDA and CDR2 is SQIVND (reference sequence). CDR3 amino acids: CASRLQGSTDTQYF. The CDR3 DNA is TGTGCCAGTAGACTACAGGGTTCCACAGATACGCAGTATTTT.

The rearrangement uses TRBV2 and TRBJ2-5; 8 positions agree with TRBD1. Germline V gene data show CDR1 as SNHLY and CDR2 as FYNNEI. The CDR3 loop spans 14 amino acids. Unmatched junction bases numbered 7, after V lost 5 bases and J lost 5 bases. The CDR3 loop is CASSHAGGDETQYF. The CDR3 bases are TGTGCCAGCAGTCACGCAGGGGGCGATGAGACCCAGTACTTC.

The J gene is TRBJ1-6, the V gene TRBV9; 10 bases fit TRBD1. The junction had 6 bases not matched to a gene; V was cut back by 3 bases and J by 6 bases. Germline V gene lookup returns CDR1 SGDLS and CDR2 YYNGEE. The CDR3 is 16 residues long. The CDR3 sequence is CASSGTGQGGNSPLHF. The CDR3 DNA is TGTGCCAGCAGCGGAACAGGACAGGGGGGTAATTCACCCCTCCACTTT. The full variable domain, its missing parts supplied by reference TRBV9 and TRBJ1-6, is DSGVTQTPKHLITATGQRVTLRCSPRSGDLSVYWYQQSLDQGLQFLIQYYNGEERAKGNILERFSAQQFPDLHSELNLSSLELGDSALYFCASSGTGQGGNSPLHFGNGTRLTVT.

The chain links TRBV5-1 to TRBJ2-7; TRBD2 matches at 7 bases. Germline V gene data show CDR1 as SGHRS and CDR2 as YFSETQ. The CDR3 covers 16 residues. J gave up 1 base and V 1 base, and 8 bases lay outside the gene matches. The CDR3 is CASSLKTGGISYEQYF. The CDR3 coding sequence is TGCGCCAGCAGCTTGAAAACGGGGGGAATTTCCTACGAGCAGTACTTC.

This chain joins TRBV6-1 and TRBJ1-1; TRBD1 matches 8 bases. J was trimmed by 6 bases and V by 1 base; bases with no gene match: 7. The CDR3 spans 15 residues. CDR1 MNHNS and CDR2 SASEGT come from the germline V gene. CDR3 sequence reads: CASSEVPRGRSEAFF. The CDR3, as DNA: TGTGCCAGCAGTGAAGTTCCCAGGGGGCGATCTGAAGCTTTCTTT.

This chain joins TRBV7-2 and TRBJ2-3; the match to TRBD2 covers 8 bases. The junction had 7 bases not matched to a gene; V was cut back by 2 bases and J by 6 bases. Germline CDR1 is SGHTA and CDR2 is FQGNSA. This CDR3 is 15 amino acids long. The CDR3 sequence: CASSLTGGVGDTQYF. The CDR3 DNA reads as TGTGCCAGCAGCTTAACGGGGGGGGTAGGCGATACGCAGTATTTT.

V usage is TRBV5-6 and J usage is TRBJ1-2, with D hard to call. Per the germline V gene, CDR1 is SGHDT and CDR2 is YYEEEE. The CDR3 covers 15 residues. V lost 5 bases and J 5 bases, leaving 19 bases between the germline ends. The chain's CDR3 is CASSEGPLSGYGYTF. CDR3 DNA sequence: TGTGCCAGCAGTGAAGGCCCACTCTCCGGGTATGGCTACACCTTC.

This chain connects TRBV10-2 to TRBJ2-1; TRBD1 matches at 8 bases. With V trimmed by 10 bases and J by 7 bases, 3 bases remained unmatched. CDR1 is WSHSY, CDR2 SAAADI, per germline. CDR3 length: 11 residues. The CDR3 sequence: CATRQGNEQFF. As DNA, the CDR3 is TGCGCCACCAGACAGGGGAATGAGCAGTTCTTC.

This chain uses TRBV19 with TRBJ1-5; possible D gene TRBD1, 5 bases. Trimming shortened V by 6 bases and J by 2 bases, and 11 bases separated the two germline ends. The V gene's germline CDR1 is LNHDA and CDR2 SQIVND (reference sequence). The length of the CDR3 is 14 residues. This chain's CDR3 is CASRTTGGNQPQHF. The CDR3 DNA sequence: TGTGCCAGTAGGACCACAGGAGGCAATCAGCCCCAGCATTTT.

V is TRBV27 and J is TRBJ2-3; D perhaps matches TRBD1 (6 bases). V shed 4 bases and J shed 6 bases, with 14 bases lying between them. The CDR3 spans 14 residues. The germline V gene has CDR1 MNHEY and CDR2 SMNVEV (reference sequence). The CDR3 loop is CASSSLWGPDTQYF. CDR3 nucleotide sequence: TGTGCCAGCAGTTCACTATGGGGGCCGGATACGCAGTATTTT.

V usage is TRBV19 and J usage is TRBJ1-4; unclear D gene. Germline V lookup: CDR1 LNHDA, CDR2 SQIVND (reference sequence). The CDR3 consists of 15 residues. Between the trimmed V and J ends, which lost 5 bases and 4 bases, there was a span of 14 bases. The CDR3 coding sequence is TGTGCCAGTAGTGGATGGATCGAGGTTAATGAAAAACTGTTTTTT. This encodes CASSGWIEVNEKLFF.

This clone appeared once. Other DNA sequences in the sample encode the same CDR3. This chain uses TRBV28 with TRBJ1-2; possibly TRBD1 for D (6 bases). Germline-derived CDR1 and CDR2 are MDHEN and SYDVKM. V was cut by 6 bases and J by 4 bases, with 9 bases left in between. CDR3 size: 12 residues. The CDR3 region has the DNA TGTGCCAGCAGCTCAGGGGTCTATGGCTACACCTTC. Translation: CASSSGVYGYTF.

This chain uses TRBV6-2 or TRBV6-3 with TRBJ2-7; D is perhaps TRBD1 (6 bases). The CDR3 is made up of 14 amino acids. The germline gives CDR1 MNHEY, CDR2 SVGEGT. V lost 0 bases, J lost 0 bases, and 6 bases lay in between. CDR3 residues: CASSYSDSSYEQYF. CDR3 DNA: TGTGCCAGCAGTTACTCGGACAGCTCCTACGAGCAGTACTTC.

The chain is built from TRBV15 and TRBJ2-7, with 7 bases that match TRBD1. Germline assignment: CDR1 LNHNV and CDR2 YYDKDF (reference sequence). V shed 5 bases and J 0 bases; nucleotides not matched to a gene: 1. The CDR3 is 13 amino acids. The CDR3 here is CATSDRASYEQYF. For the CDR3, the DNA is TGTGCCACCAGCGACAGGGCCTCCTACGAGCAGTACTTC.

The chain carries TRBV28 and TRBJ1-6, with D uncertain. This CDR3 region has 16 residues. The V end lost 6 bases, the J end lost 0 bases, and 12 bases lay between the germline ends. Looked up from germline, CDR1 is MDHEN and CDR2 is SYDVKM. The CDR3, as DNA: TGTGCCAGCAGCCTAACGCTGAGCTCCTATAATTCACCCCTCCACTTT. Amino acid sequence: CASSLTLSSYNSPLHF.

This chain joins TRBV12-3 or TRBV12-4 and TRBJ1-2, with TRBD1 matching 8 bases. CDR3 length equals 13 residues. V was pared by 6 bases and J by 5 bases, with 5 bases of the junction left unmatched. The CDR3 sequence is CASSLGQGYGYTF. CDR3 nucleotide sequence: TGTGCCAGCAGCCTAGGACAGGGATATGGCTACACCTTC.

The genes are TRBV7-3 and TRBJ2-6; perhaps TRBD1 as D (6 bases). Trimming took off 5 bases at V and 0 bases at J, with 11 bases between the two ends. The CDR3 runs to 16 residues. Germline lookup yields CDR1 SGHTA and CDR2 FQGTGA. Written as DNA, the CDR3 is TGTGCCAGCAGCCGGACAGTACACTCTGGGGCCAACGTCCTGACTTTC. It specifies CASSRTVHSGANVLTF.

Only one count was recorded for this clone. This chain uses TRBV27 with TRBJ1-1, with D possibly matching TRBD1 (5 bases). Trimming removed 1 base from V and 4 bases from J, with 10 bases in between. The CDR3 totals 14 residues. Germline CDR1 and CDR2: MNHEY and SMNVEV (reference sequence). The chain's CDR3 is CASSLLRGTTEAFF. The CDR3 DNA is TGTGCCAGCAGTTTATTAAGGGGCACCACTGAAGCTTTCTTT.